The 7 T cell receptor beta chains below all came from one sample that was sequenced in a study of cytomegalovirus exposure and HLA in healthy donors. Amplification used 60 Vbeta primers and 13 Jbeta primers. Repertoires were generated with immunoSEQ multiplex PCR, while TCRdb's copy carries only in-frame clones and drops some. The sample carries about 150,000 clones, 76% recorded once. Material: PBMCs. The receptors shown here come from a woman in her thirties or forties in good health and CMV-seronegative.

The chain couples TRBV6-1 to TRBJ1-1; D possibly corresponds to TRBD1 (6 bases). The germline V gene has CDR1 MNHNS and CDR2 SASEGT. V was clipped by 3 bases and J by 11 bases, with 16 bases between them. This CDR3 contains 13 residues. In DNA, the CDR3 is TGTGCCAGCAGTGAGGGACAAGGGAATCGCGCTTTCTTT. Protein: CASSEGQGNRAFF.

J is TRBJ1-4 and V is TRBV11-2; the match to TRBD1 covers 9 bases. V lost 1 base to trimming and J lost 8 bases; unmatched junction nucleotides: 5. CDR1 and CDR2 from the germline V gene are SGHAT and FQNNGV. The CDR3 sequence is 15 residues long. The CDR3 DNA follows: TGTGCCAGCAGCTTAGGCAGACAGGGGGGCGAAAAACTGTTTTTT. Its protein product is CASSLGRQGGEKLFF.

The chain has TRBV4-1 and TRBJ1-1; D perhaps matches TRBD1 (5 bases). The CDR3 is 15 residues long. V dropped 1 base and J dropped 2 bases, with 11 bases sitting between them. The germline V gene has CDR1 MGHRA and CDR2 YSYEKL. The CDR3 sequence: CASSQGGSRNTEAFF. CDR3 bases: TGCGCCAGCAGCCAAGGGGGCAGCCGAAACACTGAAGCTTTCTTT.

The chain is built from TRBV7-9 and TRBJ1-1, with TRBD1 matching 8 bases. This CDR3 comprises 18 residues. The V and J ends lost 5 bases and 7 bases, in that order; junction bases with no gene match: 21. CDR1 is SEHNR, CDR2 FQNEAQ, per germline (reference sequence). The CDR3 bases are TGTGCCAGCAGCCCCCGACCCATAATTGGAAACAGGGGGGGTGAAGCTTTCTTT. Protein: CASSPRPIIGNRGGEAFF.

This clone is a singleton in its sample. The chain has TRBV15 and TRBJ1-5; D is unclear. Trimming left V 5 bases short and J 5 bases short, with 13 bases between. Germline values: CDR1 LNHNV, CDR2 YYDKDF (reference sequence). The CDR3 length is 14 residues. The CDR3 nucleotides read TGTGCCACCAGCTCCTCGGGAGCCCATCAGCCCCAGCATTTT. Amino acids: CATSSSGAHQPQHF.

The rearrangement links TRBV28 to TRBJ1-2; D unclear. V was clipped by 1 base and J by 8 bases, with 14 bases between them. The CDR3 consists of 14 residues. Germline values: CDR1 MDHEN, CDR2 SYDVKM. CDR3 sequence (DNA): TGTGCCAGCAGTTTATCAGTCGGGGTTGGGGGCTACACCTTC. Amino acids: CASSLSVGVGGYTF.

The chain recombines TRBV4-1 with TRBJ2-6; weak D call: TRBD1 (6 bases). Germline V gene data show CDR1 as MGHRA and CDR2 as YSYEKL. This CDR3 region has 17 residues. V lost 0 bases and J 0 bases, leaving 9 bases between the germline ends. Here the CDR3 DNA reads TGCGCCAGCAGCCAAGATAGGGACATCTCTGGGGCCAACGTCCTGACTTTC. This encodes CASSQDRDISGANVLTF.